A single sample gave rise to the 14 T cell receptor beta chains below, sequenced in a study of T cells in Graves' hyperthyroidism and ophthalmopathy. Researchers amplified the TCR beta CDR3 regions from RNA transcripts. The TCR CDR3 first-round RT-PCR relied on the HTBI primer set. MiXCR, run by TCRdb on the multiplex PCR reads, gives a single entry per CDR3 protein. Here the sample spans approximately 600,000 distinct CDR3 sequences, around 21% being singletons. The source material was blood. The receptor set was obtained from a man between 25 and 39 years old with Graves' ophthalmopathy.

The CDR3 DNA sequence: TGTGCCAGCAGCCCCGACCAGGGATGGAACAGGGAGACCCAGTACTTC. Translating it yields CASSPDQGWNRETQYF. This sequence joins TRBV27 and TRBJ2-5, with D perhaps matching TRBD1 (5 bases). Trimming stripped 6 bases from V and 5 bases from J, with 22 bases between. This CDR3 comprises 16 residues. Germline assignment: CDR1 MNHEY and CDR2 SMNVEV (reference sequence).

This clonotype was picked up a small number of times. The chain combines TRBV7-8 with TRBJ1-5; no reliable D call. V was clipped by 5 bases and J by 6 bases, with 17 bases between them. From germline, CDR1 is SGHVS and CDR2 FQNEAQ. The CDR3 is 15 amino acids. CDR3: CASSKAAGSSQPQHF. CDR3 bases: TGTGCCAGCAGCAAAGCCGCAGGTTCCAGTCAGCCCCAGCATTTT.

This clonotype was observed many times. The chain has TRBV28 and TRBJ2-2; 12 bases are shared with TRBD2. The junction had 3 bases not matched to a gene; V was cut back by 1 base and J by 0 bases. Per germline, CDR1 MDHEN and CDR2 SYDVKM. The CDR3 is 18 amino acids. The CDR3 sequence is CASSLYGTSGSNTGELFF. CDR3 sequence (DNA): TGTGCCAGCAGTTTATATGGGACTAGCGGGTCGAACACCGGGGAGCTGTTTTTT.

V is TRBV10-1 and J is TRBJ1-1, with D possibly TRBD1 on 6 matching bases. This CDR3 is built from 19 residues. Trimming shortened V by 3 bases and J by 0 bases, and 23 bases separated the two germline ends. The germline CDR1 and CDR2 sequences are WNHNN and SYGVQD (reference sequence). The CDR3 nucleotides are TGCGCCAGCAGTGACGACAGTCCGCCAAGGGGGGAAATGAACACTGAAGCTTTCTTT. Translating gives CASSDDSPPRGEMNTEAFF.

The rearrangement uses TRBV2 and TRBJ2-7; 13 bases match TRBD2. The J segment lost 3 bases and the V segment lost 4 bases, leaving 9 bases of the junction unmatched. The CDR3 is 17 residues long. Germline lookup yields CDR1 SNHLY and CDR2 FYNNEI. The chain's CDR3 is CASSGMARTSGSYEQYF. For the CDR3, the DNA is TGTGCCAGCAGTGGAATGGCACGGACTAGCGGGAGCTACGAGCAGTACTTC. The full variable domain, its missing parts supplied by reference TRBV2 and TRBJ2-7, is EPEVTQTPSHQVTQMGQEVILRCVPISNHLYFYWYRQILGQKVEFLVSFYNNEISEKSEIFDDQFSVERPDGSNFTLKIRSTKLEDSAMYFCASSGMARTSGSYEQYFGPGTRLTVT.

This clonotype was observed many times. The chain uses TRBV20-1 and TRBJ2-5; 13 bases align to TRBD2. Trimming at V came to 1 base and at J to 5 bases, leaving 4 bases not matched to a gene. The CDR3 has 15 amino acids. CDR1 and CDR2 (germline): DFQATT, SNEGSKA (reference sequence). CDR3 nucleotides: TGCAGTGCTAGAGGACTAGCGGGAGGTTACGAGACCCAGTACTTC. Its protein product is CSARGLAGGYETQYF.

The rearrangement joins TRBV4-1 to TRBJ2-3, with 8 bases that match TRBD1. The germline gives CDR1 MGHRA, CDR2 YSYEKL. The CDR3 length is 15 residues. V was pared by 0 bases and J by 4 bases, with 3 bases of the junction left unmatched. CDR3: CASSQEGQGSDTQYF. CDR3 nucleotide sequence: TGCGCCAGCAGCCAAGAAGGACAGGGCTCAGATACGCAGTATTTT.

This clonotype was counted ten times or more. This chain connects TRBV7-8 to TRBJ1-1; D perhaps matches TRBD1 (5 bases). Germline CDR1 reads SGHVS; CDR2 reads FQNEAQ. The CDR3 extends over 15 amino acids. The V end lost 2 bases, the J end lost 0 bases, and 10 bases lay between the germline ends. CDR3 DNA: TGTGCCAGCAGCTTATCCGGGACCATGAACACTGAAGCTTTCTTT. Its protein is CASSLSGTMNTEAFF.

This clonotype was seen many times. The chain carries TRBV7-2 and TRBJ2-1, with 16 bases identical to TRBD2. V lost 2 bases to trimming and J lost 8 bases; unmatched junction nucleotides: 3. Germline CDR1 SGHTA, CDR2 FQGNSA. The CDR3 has 16 residues. DNA for the CDR3: TGTGCCAGCAGCTTAATGGGACTAGCGGGAGGGTATGAGCAGTTCTTC. Protein: CASSLMGLAGGYEQFF.

The J gene is TRBJ2-1, the V gene TRBV6-1; 12 bases fit TRBD2. Trimming took 6 bases from V and 9 from J; bases not matched to a gene: 15. This CDR3 is built from 17 residues. Germline loops: CDR1 MNHNS, CDR2 SASEGT. In nucleotides, the CDR3 is TGTGCCAGCAGCCCCGACCGACTAGCGGGAGCCTCGAGTGAGCAGTTCTTC. Translation: CASSPDRLAGASSEQFF.

This clonotype was counted a few times. V usage is TRBV19 and J usage is TRBJ2-2; D not resolved. V lost 7 bases to trimming and J lost 1 base, with 10 bases between them. The germline V gene encodes CDR1 LNHDA and CDR2 SQIVND (reference sequence). CDR3 size: 14 residues. The CDR3 DNA reads TGTGCCAGTATTCAAGCGCTGAACACCGGGGAGCTGTTTTTT. Protein sequence: CASIQALNTGELFF.

This chain joins TRBV7-6 and TRBJ1-3, with 7 bases matching TRBD1. The length of the CDR3 is 18 residues. Germline CDR1 and CDR2: SGHVS and FNYEAQ. The V segment lost 4 bases and the J segment 0 bases; nucleotides outside the gene matches: 12. The CDR3 DNA sequence: TGTGCCAGCAGCTCCCCAGGGGGTCCGCTTATCTCTGGAAACACCATATATTTT. This sequence encodes CASSSPGGPLISGNTIYF.

The chain uses TRBV18 and TRBJ2-3, with 10 nucleotides matching TRBD1. The CDR3 totals 14 residues. Looked up from germline, CDR1 is KGHSH and CDR2 is LQKENI. Germline trimming cut 2 bases from V and 4 bases from J; bases unmatched to any gene: 0. CDR3 sequence reads: CASSPGTGADTQYF. The CDR3 bases are TGTGCCAGCTCACCAGGGACAGGGGCAGATACGCAGTATTTT. Full variable domain (rest looked up from reference TRBV18 and TRBJ2-3): NAGVMQNPRHLVRRRGQEARLRCSPMKGHSHVYWYRQLPEEGLKFMVYLQKENIIDESGMPKERFSAEFPKEGPSILRIQQVVRGDSAAYFCASSPGTGADTQYFGPGTRLTVL.

The chain uses TRBV29-1 and TRBJ2-7, with 8 bases that match TRBD2. There are 13 residues in the CDR3. V lost 3 bases and J lost 4; bases outside the gene matches: 5. CDR1 and CDR2 from the germline V gene are SQVTM and ANQGSEA. In nucleotides, the CDR3 is TGCAGCGTTGAGGTGCGGGAGGAGTACGAGCAGTACTTC. This gives the protein CSVEVREEYEQYF.